These 18 T cell receptor beta chains originate from one sample sequenced in a study of blood T cell repertoires in COVID-19. Sequencing used immunoSEQ multiplex PCR; TCRdb keeps in-frame clones, though not all of them. The sample lists some 250,000 clones; approximately 80% were seen once. The sequenced sample consisted of peripheral blood. These receptors were taken from a man between 35 and 55 years old with acute or convalescent COVID-19.

Comments on this clone: The same CDR3 is also encoded by other DNA sequences in this sample. J is TRBJ1-2 and V is TRBV12-3 or TRBV12-4; a possible D gene is TRBD1 (6 bases). This CDR3 contains 12 residues. V dropped 3 bases and J dropped 7 bases, with 9 bases sitting between them. CDR3 sequence reads: CASSLSRGGYTF. CDR3 DNA: TGTGCCAGCAGTTTGAGCAGGGGTGGCTACACCTTC.

This clone was picked up a small number of times. V and J are TRBV18 and TRBJ1-3, with no clear D. This CDR3 spans 16 amino acids. Trimming took 3 bases from V and 4 from J, leaving 16 bases between them. The V gene's germline CDR1 is KGHSH and CDR2 LQKENI. The CDR3 nucleotides are TGTGCCAGCTCACCGGCGTACGGGGAGGCGGGAAACACCATATATTTT. Its translation: CASSPAYGEAGNTIYF.

This clone appeared a few times. The chain joins TRBV7-9 to TRBJ1-5; 8 positions match TRBD1. CDR3 length: 16 amino acids. Germline CDR1 SEHNR, CDR2 FQNEAQ (reference sequence). Trimming at V came to 6 bases and at J to 3 bases, leaving 10 bases not matched to a gene. Written as DNA, the CDR3 is TGTGCCAGCAGTTCGGGCAGGGGGCTGATCAATCAGCCCCAGCATTTT. The encoded protein is CASSSGRGLINQPQHF. The entire variable domain, with the rest obtained from reference TRBV7-9 and TRBJ1-5, is as follows: DTGVSQNPRHKITKRGQNVTFRCDPISEHNRLYWYRQTLGQGPEFLTYFQNEAQLEKSRLLSDRFSAERPKGSFSTLEIQRTEQGDSAMYLCASSSGRGLINQPQHFGDGTRLSIL.

The V call is TRBV5-4, the J call TRBJ1-2, with D tentatively TRBD1 (6 bases). The germline V gene encodes CDR1 SGHNT and CDR2 YYREEE (reference sequence). Trimming removed 4 bases at V and 14 bases at J, with 24 bases between. CDR3 length: 14 residues. CDR3 residues: CASSSQQGSIVGTF. Here the CDR3 DNA reads TGTGCCAGCAGCAGCCAACAGGGTTCTATTGTAGGTACCTTC.

This clone has more than one count but fewer than ten. V is TRBV12-5 and J is TRBJ1-2; possibly TRBD1 for D (5 bases). The germline V gene has CDR1 LGHNT and CDR2 FRNRAP. Deletions cut 6 bases from V and 6 bases from J, with 20 bases between. The length of the CDR3 is 15 residues. The DNA for the CDR3 is TGTGCTAGTGGCCTACATCAGGGATCCGTGGATGGCTACACCTTC. The encoded protein is CASGLHQGSVDGYTF.

This clone appeared a few times. The chain couples TRBV19 to TRBJ1-6; the D gene is possibly TRBD1 (6 bases). CDR1 and CDR2 from the germline V gene are LNHDA and SQIVND (reference sequence). CDR3 length equals 13 residues. Trimming stripped 7 bases from V and 14 bases from J, with 18 bases between. This CDR3 is CASTTTGPSTLHF. The CDR3 bases are TGTGCCAGTACTACGACAGGTCCTTCTACCCTCCACTTT. The full variable domain, completed using reference TRBV19 and TRBJ1-6, is DGGITQSPKYLFRKEGQNVTLSCEQNLNHDAMYWYRQDPGQGLRLIYYSQIVNDFQKGDIAEGYSVSREKKESFPLTVTSAQKNPTAFYLCASTTTGPSTLHFGNGTRLTVT.

Here the CDR3 reads CASRSSRRDWDQPQHF. The DNA of the CDR3 is TGTGCCAGTAGAAGTAGTAGGAGGGATTGGGATCAGCCCCAGCATTTT. This rearrangement joins TRBV19 to TRBJ1-5; no clear D. The CDR3 is 16 residues long. The germline V gene has CDR1 LNHDA and CDR2 SQIVND (reference sequence). Trimming shortened V by 6 bases and J by 5 bases, and 20 bases separated the two germline ends.

The chain joins TRBV5-6 to TRBJ1-6; 9 bases align to TRBD1. CDR3 length equals 16 residues. With 5 bases clipped from V and 8 bases from J, the junction kept 11 bases outside the gene matches. The germline gives CDR1 SGHDT, CDR2 YYEEEE. The CDR3 sequence is CASRLSSTGGDSPLHF. DNA for the CDR3: TGTGCCAGCAGGCTCTCCTCGACAGGGGGAGATTCACCCCTCCACTTT. Drawing the rest from reference TRBV5-6 and TRBJ1-6, the complete variable domain is DAGVTQSPTHLIKTRGQQVTLRCSPKSGHDTVSWYQQALGQGPQFIFQYYEEEERQRGNFPDRFSGHQFPNYSSELNVNALLLGDSALYLCASRLSSTGGDSPLHFGNGTRLTVT.

The CDR3 protein is CASSARFGTGAVEAFF. CDR3 DNA: TGTGCCAGCAGTGCCCGCTTCGGGACAGGGGCTGTCGAAGCTTTCTTT. The rearrangement uses TRBV27 and TRBJ1-1; 10 bases are a match to TRBD1. Per the germline V gene, CDR1 is MNHEY and CDR2 is SMNVEV (reference sequence). The CDR3 length is 16 residues. The V segment lost 5 bases and the J segment 8 bases; nucleotides outside the gene matches: 14.

A few counts support this clone. The rearrangement links TRBV7-2 to TRBJ1-5; 10 bases match TRBD1. The CDR3 length is 17 residues. V lost 4 bases and J lost 1; bases outside the gene matches: 7. Per the germline V gene, CDR1 is SGHTA and CDR2 is FQGNSA. CDR3 nucleotide sequence: TGTGCCAGCAGCTCCCAGACAGGGGGCGAGAGCAATCAGCCCCAGCATTTT. It encodes CASSSQTGGESNQPQHF.

The J gene is TRBJ1-2, the V gene TRBV7-2; a weak D match, TRBD1 (6 bases). The CDR3 runs to 14 residues. Per germline, CDR1 SGHTA and CDR2 FQGNSA. V was cut by 4 bases and J by 8 bases, with 17 bases left in between. The DNA for the CDR3 is TGTGCCAGCAGCTCACGGACAGCAGGAGTAGGCTACACCTTC. Translating gives CASSSRTAGVGYTF. Together with reference TRBV7-2 and TRBJ1-2, the CDR3 gives the full variable domain: GAGVSQSPSNKVTEKGKDVELRCDPISGHTALYWYRQSLGQGLEFLIYFQGNSAPDKSGLPSDRFSAERTGGSVSTLTIQRTQQEDSAVYLCASSSRTAGVGYTFGSGTRLTVV.

J is TRBJ1-5 and V is TRBV5-4, with TRBD1 matching over 8 bases. There are 15 residues in the CDR3. J gave up 6 bases and V 4 bases, and 9 bases lay outside the gene matches. Germline values: CDR1 SGHNT, CDR2 YYREEE (reference sequence). In nucleotides, the CDR3 is TGTGCCAGCAGCATGGACCAGGGGGCGGTTCAGCCCCAGCATTTT. Protein: CASSMDQGAVQPQHF.

The chain links TRBV19 to TRBJ2-3; D ambiguous. Trimming left V 4 bases short and J 4 bases short, with 24 bases between. Germline V CDR1 and CDR2: LNHDA, SQIVND (reference sequence). This CDR3 spans 18 amino acids. CDR3 in amino acids: CASSTNFPQAGAADTQYF. As DNA, the CDR3 is TGTGCCAGTAGTACGAATTTCCCTCAAGCTGGCGCGGCAGATACGCAGTATTTT.

This chain joins TRBV15 and TRBJ1-5; D is undetermined. CDR3 length equals 20 residues. The V gene's germline CDR1 is LNHNV and CDR2 YYDKDF (reference sequence). V was pared by 0 bases and J by 5 bases, with 26 bases between. CDR3 DNA sequence: TGTGCCACCAGCAGAGAGCTTCTCCCCCCTCCCGAGAGGAAAGATCAGCCCCAGCATTTT. Its translation is CATSRELLPPPERKDQPQHF.

The chain carries TRBV5-1 and TRBJ2-5; 7 positions match TRBD2. This CDR3 comprises 16 residues. CDR1 SGHRS and CDR2 YFSETQ come from the germline V gene. Trimming cost V 4 bases and J 5 bases; bases outside gene matches: 14. The CDR3 region is CASSLGPGLVRETQYF. For the CDR3, the DNA is TGCGCCAGCAGCCTAGGACCCGGACTAGTGAGGGAGACCCAGTACTTC.

This CDR3 reads CASSLGTGEGLMNTEAFF. CDR3 sequence (DNA): TGCGCCAGCAGCTTGGGGACAGGGGAGGGGTTGATGAACACTGAAGCTTTCTTT. The chain recombines TRBV5-1 with TRBJ1-1; 9 bases are a match to TRBD1. From germline, CDR1 is SGHRS and CDR2 YFSETQ. V trimming: 0 bases; J trimming: 0 bases; junction bases outside the gene matches: 9. The CDR3 consists of 18 residues.

The sample holds a few counts of this clone. The chain carries TRBV7-8 and TRBJ1-2; 7 nucleotides agree with TRBD1. V trimming: 5 bases; J trimming: 7 bases; junction bases outside the gene matches: 10. The CDR3 runs to 14 residues. The germline V gene encodes CDR1 SGHVS and CDR2 FQNEAQ. In DNA, the CDR3 is TGTGCCAGCAGCCCAAACAGGGGCCAGGGTGGCTACACCTTC. Its protein is CASSPNRGQGGYTF.

The chain links TRBV6-1 to TRBJ1-2; 9 bases fit TRBD1. The V segment lost 0 bases and the J segment 2 bases; nucleotides outside the gene matches: 1. The CDR3 loop spans 15 amino acids. The V gene's germline CDR1 is MNHNS and CDR2 SASEGT. The CDR3 nucleotides are TGTGCCAGCAGTGAAGCAGGGACAGGGAACTATGGCTACACCTTC. It encodes CASSEAGTGNYGYTF.